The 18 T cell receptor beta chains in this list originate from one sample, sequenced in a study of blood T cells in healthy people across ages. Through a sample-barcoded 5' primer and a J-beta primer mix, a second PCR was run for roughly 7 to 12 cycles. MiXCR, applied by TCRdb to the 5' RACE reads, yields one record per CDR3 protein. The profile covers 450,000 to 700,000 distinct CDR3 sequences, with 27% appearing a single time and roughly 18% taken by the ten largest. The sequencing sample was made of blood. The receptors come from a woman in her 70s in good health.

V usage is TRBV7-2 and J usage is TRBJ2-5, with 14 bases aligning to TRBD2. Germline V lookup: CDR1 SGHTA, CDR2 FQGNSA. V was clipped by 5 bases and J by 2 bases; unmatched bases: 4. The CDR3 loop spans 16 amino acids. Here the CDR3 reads CASSKRLAGGQETQYF. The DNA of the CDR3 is TGTGCCAGCAGCAAGCGACTAGCGGGGGGGCAAGAGACCCAGTACTTC. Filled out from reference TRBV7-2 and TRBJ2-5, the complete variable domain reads GAGVSQSPSNKVTEKGKDVELRCDPISGHTALYWYRQSLGQGLEFLIYFQGNSAPDKSGLPSDRFSAERTGGSVSTLTIQRTQQEDSAVYLCASSKRLAGGQETQYFGPGTRLLVL.

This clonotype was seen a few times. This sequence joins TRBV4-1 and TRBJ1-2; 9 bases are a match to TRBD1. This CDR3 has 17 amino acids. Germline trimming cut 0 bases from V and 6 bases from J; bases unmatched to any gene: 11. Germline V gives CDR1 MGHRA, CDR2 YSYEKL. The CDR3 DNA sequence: TGCGCCAGCAGCCAAGAAGGGGACAGGGTGAGGGGGGATGGCTACACCTTC. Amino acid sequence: CASSQEGDRVRGDGYTF.

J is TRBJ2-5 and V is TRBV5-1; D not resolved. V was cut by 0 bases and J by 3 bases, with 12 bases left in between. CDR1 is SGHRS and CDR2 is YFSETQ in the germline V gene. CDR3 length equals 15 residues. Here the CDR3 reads CASSLGAARKETQYF. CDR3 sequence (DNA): TGCGCCAGCAGCTTGGGGGCAGCCAGGAAAGAGACCCAGTACTTC. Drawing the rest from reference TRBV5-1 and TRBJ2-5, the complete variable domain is KAGVTQTPRYLIKTRGQQVTLSCSPISGHRSVSWYQQTPGQGLQFLFEYFSETQRNKGNFPGRFSGRQFSNSRSEMNVSTLELGDSALYLCASSLGAARKETQYFGPGTRLLVL.

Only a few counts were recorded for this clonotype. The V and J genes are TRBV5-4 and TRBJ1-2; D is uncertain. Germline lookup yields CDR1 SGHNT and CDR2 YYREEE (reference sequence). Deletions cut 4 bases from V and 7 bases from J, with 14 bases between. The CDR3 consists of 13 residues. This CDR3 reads CASSIDGERGYTF. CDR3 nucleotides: TGTGCCAGCAGCATCGACGGCGAGCGTGGCTACACCTTC.

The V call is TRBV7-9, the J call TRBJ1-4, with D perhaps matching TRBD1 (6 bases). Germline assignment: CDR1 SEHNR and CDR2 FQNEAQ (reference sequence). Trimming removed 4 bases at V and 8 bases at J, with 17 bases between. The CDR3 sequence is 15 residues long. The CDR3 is CASSSWGGPGEKLFF. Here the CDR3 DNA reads TGTGCCAGCAGCTCGTGGGGGGGCCCGGGAGAAAAACTGTTTTTT.

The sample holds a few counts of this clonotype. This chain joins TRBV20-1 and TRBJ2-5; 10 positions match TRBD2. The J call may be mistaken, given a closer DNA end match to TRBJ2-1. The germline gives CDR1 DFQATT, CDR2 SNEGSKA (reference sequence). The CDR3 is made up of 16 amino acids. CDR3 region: CSARDGGAGGHNEQFF. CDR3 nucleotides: TGCAGTGCTAGAGATGGGGGAGCGGGGGGGCATAATGAGCAGTTCTTC.

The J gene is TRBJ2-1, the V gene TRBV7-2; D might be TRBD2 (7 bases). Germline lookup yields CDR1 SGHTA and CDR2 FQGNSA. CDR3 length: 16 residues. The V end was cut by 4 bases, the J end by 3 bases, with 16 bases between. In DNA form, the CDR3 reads TGTGCCAGCAGCTGGAGTGGCGGGGGCTTCTACAATGAGCAGTTCTTC. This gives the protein CASSWSGGGFYNEQFF.

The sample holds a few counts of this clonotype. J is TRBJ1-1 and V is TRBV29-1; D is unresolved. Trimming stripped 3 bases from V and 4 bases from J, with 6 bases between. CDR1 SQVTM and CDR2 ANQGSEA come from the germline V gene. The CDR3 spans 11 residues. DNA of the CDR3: TGCAGCGTTGACCGGTTCACTGAAGCTTTCTTT. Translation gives CSVDRFTEAFF.

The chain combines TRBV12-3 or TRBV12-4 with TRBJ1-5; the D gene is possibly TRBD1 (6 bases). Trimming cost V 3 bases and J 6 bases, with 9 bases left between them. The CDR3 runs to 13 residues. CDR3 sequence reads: CASSLGRGQPQHF. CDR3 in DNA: TGTGCCAGCAGTTTGGGCAGGGGTCAGCCCCAGCATTTT.

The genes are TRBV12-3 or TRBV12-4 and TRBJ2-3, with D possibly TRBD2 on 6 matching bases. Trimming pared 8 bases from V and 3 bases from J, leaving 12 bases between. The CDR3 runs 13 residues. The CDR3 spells CASRKSGTDTQYF. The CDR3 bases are TGTGCCAGCCGAAAAAGCGGGACAGATACGCAGTATTTT.

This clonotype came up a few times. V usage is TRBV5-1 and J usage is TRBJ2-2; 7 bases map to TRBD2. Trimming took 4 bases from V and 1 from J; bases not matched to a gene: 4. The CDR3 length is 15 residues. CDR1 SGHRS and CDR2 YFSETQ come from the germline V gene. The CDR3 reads CASSGGGGNTGELFF. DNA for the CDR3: TGCGCCAGCAGCGGAGGCGGGGGGAACACCGGGGAGCTGTTTTTT.

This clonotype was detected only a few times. DNA of the CDR3: TGTGCCAGCAGCTTGGGGACTAGCGGTATATACGAGCAGTACTTC. This codes for CASSLGTSGIYEQYF. V gene TRBV7-2 combines with J gene TRBJ2-5; 11 bases are shared with TRBD2. TRBJ2-7 explains the end of the DNA better; the J call may be wrong. This CDR3 is built from 15 residues. Germline lookup yields CDR1 SGHTA and CDR2 FQGNSA.

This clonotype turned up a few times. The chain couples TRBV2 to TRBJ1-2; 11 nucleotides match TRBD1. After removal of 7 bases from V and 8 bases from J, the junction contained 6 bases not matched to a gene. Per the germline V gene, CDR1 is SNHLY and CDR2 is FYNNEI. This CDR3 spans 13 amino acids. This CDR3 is CASTVDRGQGYTF. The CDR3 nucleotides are TGTGCCAGCACCGTGGACAGGGGGCAAGGCTACACCTTC.

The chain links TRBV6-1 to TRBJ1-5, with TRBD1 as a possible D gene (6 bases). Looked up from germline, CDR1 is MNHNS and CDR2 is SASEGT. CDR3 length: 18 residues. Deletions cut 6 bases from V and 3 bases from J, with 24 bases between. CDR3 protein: CASRPSGTPNRHNQPQHF. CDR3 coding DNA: TGTGCCAGCAGACCTTCCGGGACACCAAATCGTCACAATCAGCCCCAGCATTTT.

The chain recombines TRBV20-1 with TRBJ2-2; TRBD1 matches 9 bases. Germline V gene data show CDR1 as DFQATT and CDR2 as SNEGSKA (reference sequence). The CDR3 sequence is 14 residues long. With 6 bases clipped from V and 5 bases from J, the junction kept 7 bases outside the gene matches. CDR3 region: CSAAQGADTGELFF. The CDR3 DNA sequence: TGCAGTGCCGCACAGGGGGCCGATACCGGGGAGCTGTTTTTT.

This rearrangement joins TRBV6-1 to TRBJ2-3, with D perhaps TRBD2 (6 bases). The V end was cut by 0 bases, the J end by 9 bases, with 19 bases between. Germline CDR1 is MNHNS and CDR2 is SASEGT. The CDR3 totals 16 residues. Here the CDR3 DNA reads TGTGCCAGCAGTGAAGCTGCGGGACCCGTCCGCGGCACGCAGTATTTT. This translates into CASSEAAGPVRGTQYF.

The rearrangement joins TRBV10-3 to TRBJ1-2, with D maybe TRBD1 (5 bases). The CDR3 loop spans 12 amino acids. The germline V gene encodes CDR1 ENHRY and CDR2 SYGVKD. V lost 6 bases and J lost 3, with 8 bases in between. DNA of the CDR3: TGTGCCATCAGGGGGGACCACTATGGCTACACCTTC. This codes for CAIRGDHYGYTF.

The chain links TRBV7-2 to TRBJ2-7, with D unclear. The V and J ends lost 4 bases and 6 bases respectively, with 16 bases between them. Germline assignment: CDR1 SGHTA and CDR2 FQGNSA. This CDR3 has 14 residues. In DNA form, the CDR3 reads TGTGCCAGCAGCTCTCCCTCACAATTATGCGAGCAGTACTTC. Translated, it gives CASSSPSQLCEQYF.